What follows are 24 T cell receptor beta chains derived from one specimen sequenced in a study of cytomegalovirus exposure and HLA in healthy donors. Clones were read by immunoSEQ multiplex PCR, and TCRdb kept only the in-frame ones, dropping some. The sample yields more than 75,000 clones, roughly 93% seen once. Sequencing was done on a sample of PBMCs. Receptors were obtained from a man between 18 and 35 years old in good health and CMV-seronegative.

The rearrangement links TRBV25-1 to TRBJ2-7; D is unresolved. The CDR3 length is 14 residues. The V end lost 7 bases, the J end lost 0 bases, and 13 bases lay between the germline ends. The germline CDR1 and CDR2 sequences are MGHDK and SYGVNS. CDR3 coding DNA: TGTGCCAGCATCGTGACGGAGAGCTCCTACGAGCAGTACTTC. As protein: CASIVTESSYEQYF.

The J gene is TRBJ2-3, the V gene TRBV10-2, with 9 bases that match TRBD1. There are 17 residues in the CDR3. J lost 2 bases, V lost 2 bases, and 8 bases had no gene match. Germline CDR1 WSHSY, CDR2 SAAADI. CDR3 residues: CASSEKGQGRNTDTQYF. CDR3 DNA: TGCGCCAGCAGTGAGAAGGGACAGGGTAGGAACACAGATACGCAGTATTTT.

The rearrangement joins TRBV5-1 to TRBJ1-4, with 7 positions matching TRBD1. Germline CDR1 and CDR2: SGHRS and YFSETQ. Germline trimming cut 4 bases from V and 0 bases from J; bases unmatched to any gene: 6. The CDR3 consists of 16 residues. In DNA form, the CDR3 reads TGCGCCAGCAGCAGGACAGGCTCTGCAACTAATGAAAAACTGTTTTTT. It encodes CASSRTGSATNEKLFF.

This rearrangement joins TRBV6-4 to TRBJ1-6, with unresolved D. With 6 bases removed from V and 8 bases from J, the gap between germline ends came to 17 bases. Germline loops: CDR1 MRHNA, CDR2 SNTAGT. The CDR3 is 15 amino acids. The CDR3 sequence: CASRPVEGADSPLHF. The CDR3 nucleotides read TGTGCCAGCAGACCCGTGGAGGGTGCGGATTCACCCCTCCACTTT.

V and J are TRBV7-8 and TRBJ1-3; D call uncertain. The germline gives CDR1 SGHVS, CDR2 FQNEAQ. Trimming took 1 base from V and 7 from J, leaving 11 bases between them. The CDR3 covers 14 residues. CDR3 in amino acids: CASSLDGFSNTIYF. As DNA, the CDR3 is TGTGCCAGCAGCTTAGACGGGTTCAGCAACACCATATATTTT.

This clone was recorded once. V is TRBV7-2 and J is TRBJ1-2; D gene ambiguous. The CDR3 has 14 residues. Germline CDR1 SGHTA, CDR2 FQGNSA. Deletions cut 1 base from V and 4 bases from J, with 10 bases between. The CDR3 loop is CASSLVPAGYGYTF. For the CDR3, the DNA is TGTGCCAGCAGCTTAGTTCCCGCCGGCTATGGCTACACCTTC. Full variable domain (remainder filled in from reference TRBV7-2 and TRBJ1-2): GAGVSQSPSNKVTEKGKDVELRCDPISGHTALYWYRQSLGQGLEFLIYFQGNSAPDKSGLPSDRFSAERTGGSVSTLTIQRTQQEDSAVYLCASSLVPAGYGYTFGSGTRLTVV.

This clone has a handful of counts. The CDR3, as DNA: TGTGCCTGGGAGCCCTACAATGAGCAGTTCTTC. It encodes CAWEPYNEQFF. The V and J genes are TRBV30 and TRBJ2-1, with D unresolved. CDR3 length: 11 residues. Trimming took 5 bases from V and 2 from J, leaving 4 bases between them. Germline CDR1 is GTSNPN and CDR2 is SVGIG (reference sequence).

V and J are TRBV4-1 and TRBJ2-5; no firm D call. This CDR3 has 13 residues. Trimming cost V 4 bases and J 3 bases, with 9 bases left between them. Germline CDR1 and CDR2: MGHRA and YSYEKL. CDR3 bases: TGCGCCAGCAGCCGCCGGGTCAAAGAGACCCAGTACTTC. Translation gives CASSRRVKETQYF.

V usage is TRBV7-6 and J usage is TRBJ2-1, with D maybe TRBD1 (6 bases). CDR1 is SGHVS, CDR2 FNYEAQ, per germline. CDR3 size: 17 residues. V was shortened by 5 bases and J by 0 bases, with 17 bases between the two germline ends. CDR3 nucleotide sequence: TGTGCCAGCAGCCCCGGACAGATCTTAAGCTCCTACAATGAGCAGTTCTTC. Translated, it gives CASSPGQILSSYNEQFF.

The CDR3 reads CASSQDLLDLSYEQYF. CDR3 coding DNA: TGCGCCAGCAGCCAAGATCTACTAGACCTCTCCTACGAGCAGTACTTC. The chain employs TRBV4-1 and TRBJ2-7; weak D call: TRBD2 (5 bases). The V end was cut by 0 bases, the J end by 0 bases, with 12 bases between. The CDR3 is made up of 16 amino acids. Germline V lookup: CDR1 MGHRA, CDR2 YSYEKL.

The CDR3 region is CASSFTGVSSGNTIYF. CDR3 DNA sequence: TGTGCCAGCAGTTTCACAGGGGTTAGCTCTGGAAACACCATATATTTT. The genes are TRBV6-5 and TRBJ1-3; 7 bases align to TRBD1. The CDR3 has 16 residues. Germline V lookup: CDR1 MNHEY, CDR2 SVGAGI. V trimming: 4 bases; J trimming: 0 bases; junction bases outside the gene matches: 6.

V and J are TRBV30 and TRBJ2-5; D is possibly TRBD2 (6 bases). Germline CDR1 is GTSNPN and CDR2 is SVGIG (reference sequence). Trimming pared 5 bases from V and 4 bases from J, leaving 11 bases between. This CDR3 region has 12 residues. The CDR3, as DNA: TGTGCCTGGCGGGGACTGGCAGAGACCCAGTACTTC. Its translation: CAWRGLAETQYF.

This chain joins TRBV7-2 and TRBJ2-3; D not resolved. The CDR3 loop spans 13 amino acids. The germline gives CDR1 SGHTA, CDR2 FQGNSA. V dropped 6 bases and J dropped 2 bases, with 9 bases sitting between them. CDR3 loop: CASSNYLTDTQYF. Written as DNA, the CDR3 is TGTGCCAGCAGTAACTACCTCACAGATACGCAGTATTTT.

The chain links TRBV7-9 to TRBJ1-1; unclear D gene. Germline V lookup: CDR1 SEHNR, CDR2 FQNEAQ (reference sequence). The CDR3 spans 14 residues. V lost 0 bases to trimming and J lost 4 bases, with 9 bases between them. CDR3 region: CASSLAERGTEAFF. In nucleotides, the CDR3 is TGTGCCAGCAGCTTAGCGGAGAGAGGCACTGAAGCTTTCTTT.

The V and J genes are TRBV7-3 and TRBJ2-2; TRBD2 agrees at 10 bases. This CDR3 is built from 15 residues. Germline CDR1 and CDR2: SGHTA and FQGTGA. V lost 6 bases, J lost 5 bases, and 6 bases stayed unmatched. The chain's CDR3 is CASSLAGVGTGELFF. DNA for the CDR3: TGTGCCAGCAGTCTAGCGGGAGTGGGGACCGGGGAGCTGTTTTTT.

As DNA, the CDR3 is TGTGCCACCAGCAGAGGGTGGGAGAGTGGGAATGAGCAGTTCTTC. Its protein is CATSRGWESGNEQFF. The gene calls are TRBV15 and TRBJ2-1, with D maybe TRBD2 (5 bases). Germline V gives CDR1 LNHNV, CDR2 YYDKDF (reference sequence). V lost 1 base and J lost 7, with 14 bases in between. This CDR3 comprises 15 residues.

The rearrangement links TRBV6-1 to TRBJ1-3; TRBD1 matches at 8 bases. Germline V gives CDR1 MNHNS, CDR2 SASEGT. The CDR3 runs 15 residues. V shed 1 base and J 4 bases; nucleotides not matched to a gene: 3. The CDR3 DNA reads TGTGCCAGCAGTGAAGTGAGGGACAGGGGAAACACCATATATTTT. Its protein product is CASSEVRDRGNTIYF.

The chain has TRBV2 and TRBJ2-5; maybe TRBD2 (5 bases). The CDR3 totals 13 residues. V lost 8 bases and J lost 2, with 12 bases in between. Looked up from germline, CDR1 is SNHLY and CDR2 is FYNNEI. CDR3 amino acids: CASQGGLQETQYF. The CDR3 DNA reads as TGTGCCAGCCAAGGAGGTCTGCAAGAGACCCAGTACTTC.

This rearrangement joins TRBV7-2 to TRBJ2-5; D ambiguous. The CDR3 is made up of 16 amino acids. V was cut by 2 bases and J by 7 bases, with 20 bases left in between. Germline V gene data show CDR1 as SGHTA and CDR2 as FQGNSA. The CDR3 protein is CASSLFSDFSRRTQYF. The CDR3 DNA is TGTGCCAGCAGCTTATTTTCAGATTTTTCCCGCAGGACCCAGTACTTC.

A single count supports this clone. The V and J genes are TRBV18 and TRBJ1-2; 9 nucleotides line up with TRBD1. Looked up from germline, CDR1 is KGHSH and CDR2 is LQKENI. V dropped 2 bases and J dropped 10; count of bases not matched to a gene: 11. The CDR3 spans 15 residues. CDR3 sequence: CASSPTTGGPMAYTF. Written as DNA, the CDR3 is TGTGCCAGCTCACCAACGACAGGGGGACCGATGGCCTACACCTTC.

The chain employs TRBV11-2 and TRBJ1-2; D is unresolved. CDR3 length equals 13 residues. Germline-derived CDR1 and CDR2 are SGHAT and FQNNGV. The V end lost 6 bases, the J end lost 4 bases, and 12 bases lay between the germline ends. The CDR3 DNA is TGTGCCAGCAGTTACGACTCCGGCTATGGCTACACCTTC. Amino acid sequence: CASSYDSGYGYTF.

V gene TRBV30 combines with J gene TRBJ1-6; possible D gene TRBD1, 5 bases. Germline lookup yields CDR1 GTSNPN and CDR2 SVGIG (reference sequence). There are 15 residues in the CDR3. V lost 4 bases, J lost 4 bases, and 14 bases lay in between. The chain's CDR3 is CAWKGEGVYNSPLHF. Written as DNA, the CDR3 is TGTGCCTGGAAAGGGGAGGGAGTTTATAATTCACCCCTCCACTTT. The variable domain in full, with the rest retrieved from reference TRBV30 and TRBJ1-6, is SQTIHQWPATLVQPVGSPLSLECTVEGTSNPNLYWYRQAAGRGLQLLFYSVGIGQISSEVPQNLSASRPQDRQFILSSKKLLLSDSGFYLCAWKGEGVYNSPLHFGNGTRLTVT.

The chain links TRBV7-3 to TRBJ2-7; 12 positions agree with TRBD2. There are 16 residues in the CDR3. CDR1 is SGHTA and CDR2 is FQGTGA in the germline V gene. V lost 0 bases and J lost 4; bases outside the gene matches: 4. As DNA, the CDR3 is TGTGCCAGCAGCTTAACAGGGACTAGCGGGCAATACGAGCAGTACTTC. Amino acids: CASSLTGTSGQYEQYF.

This clone was counted once. The chain combines TRBV27 with TRBJ2-7, with 10 bases aligning to TRBD1. Per germline, CDR1 MNHEY and CDR2 SMNVEV (reference sequence). The ends lost 5 bases at V and 2 bases at J; junction bases unmatched: 9. This CDR3 contains 16 residues. The CDR3 DNA is TGTGCCAGCAGTGCAATTCCGGGACAGGGGACCTACGAGCAGTACTTC. It specifies CASSAIPGQGTYEQYF.